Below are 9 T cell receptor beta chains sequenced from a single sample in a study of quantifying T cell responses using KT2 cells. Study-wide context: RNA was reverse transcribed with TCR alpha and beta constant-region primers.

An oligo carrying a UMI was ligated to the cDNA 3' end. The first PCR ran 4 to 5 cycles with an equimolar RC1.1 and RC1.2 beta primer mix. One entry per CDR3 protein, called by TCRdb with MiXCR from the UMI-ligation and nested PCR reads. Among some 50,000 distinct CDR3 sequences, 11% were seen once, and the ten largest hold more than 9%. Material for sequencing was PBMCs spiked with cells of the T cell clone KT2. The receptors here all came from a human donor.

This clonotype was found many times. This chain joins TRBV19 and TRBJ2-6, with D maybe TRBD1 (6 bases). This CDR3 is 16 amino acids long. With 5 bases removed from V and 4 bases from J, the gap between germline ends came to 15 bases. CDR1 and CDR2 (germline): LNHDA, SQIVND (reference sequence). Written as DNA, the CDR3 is TGTGCCAGTAGTCCTACAGGGAGCGACGGGGCCAACGTCCTGACTTTC. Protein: CASSPTGSDGANVLTF.

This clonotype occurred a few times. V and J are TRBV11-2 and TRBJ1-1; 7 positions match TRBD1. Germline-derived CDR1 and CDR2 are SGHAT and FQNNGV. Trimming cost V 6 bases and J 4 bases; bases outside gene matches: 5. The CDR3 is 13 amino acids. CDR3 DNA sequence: TGTGCCAGCAGATTACCAGGGGGCACTGAAGCTTTCTTT. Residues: CASRLPGGTEAFF.

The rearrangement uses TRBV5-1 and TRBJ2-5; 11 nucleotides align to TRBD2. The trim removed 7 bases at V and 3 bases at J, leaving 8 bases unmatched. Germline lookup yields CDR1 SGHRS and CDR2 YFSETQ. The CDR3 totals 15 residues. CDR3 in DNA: TGCGCCAGCGGTTGGGTAGCGGGGGGGGAAGAGACCCAGTACTTC. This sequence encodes CASGWVAGGEETQYF. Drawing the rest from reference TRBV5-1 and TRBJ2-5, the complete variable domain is KAGVTQTPRYLIKTRGQQVTLSCSPISGHRSVSWYQQTPGQGLQFLFEYFSETQRNKGNFPGRFSGRQFSNSRSEMNVSTLELGDSALYLCASGWVAGGEETQYFGPGTRLLVL.

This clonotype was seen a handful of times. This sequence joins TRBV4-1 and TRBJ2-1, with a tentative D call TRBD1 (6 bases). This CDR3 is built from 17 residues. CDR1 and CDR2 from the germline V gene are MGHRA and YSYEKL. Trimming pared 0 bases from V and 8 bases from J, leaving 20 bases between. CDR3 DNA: TGCGCCAGCAGCCAAGAGGTCGCACAGGGACGGGTGGATGAGCAGTTCTTC. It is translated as CASSQEVAQGRVDEQFF.

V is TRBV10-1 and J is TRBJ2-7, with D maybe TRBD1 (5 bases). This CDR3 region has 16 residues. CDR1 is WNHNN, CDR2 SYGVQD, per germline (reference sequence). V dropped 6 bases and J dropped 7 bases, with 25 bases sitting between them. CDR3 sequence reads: CASSPKMGPGLREQYF. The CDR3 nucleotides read TGCGCCAGCAGCCCTAAAATGGGGCCAGGTCTTCGGGAGCAGTACTTC.

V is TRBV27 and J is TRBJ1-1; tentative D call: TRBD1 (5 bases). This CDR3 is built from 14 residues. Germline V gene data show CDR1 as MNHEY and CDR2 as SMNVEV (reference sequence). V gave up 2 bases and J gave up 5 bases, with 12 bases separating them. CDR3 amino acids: CASSLQAGGTEAFF. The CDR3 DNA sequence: TGTGCCAGCAGTTTACAGGCCGGGGGGACTGAAGCTTTCTTT.

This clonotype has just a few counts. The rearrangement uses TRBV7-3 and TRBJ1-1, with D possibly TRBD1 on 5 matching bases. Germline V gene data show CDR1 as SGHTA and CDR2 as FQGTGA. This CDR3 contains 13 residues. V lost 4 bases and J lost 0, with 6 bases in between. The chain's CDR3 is CASSSQVNTEAFF. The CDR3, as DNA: TGTGCCAGCAGCTCACAGGTGAACACTGAAGCTTTCTTT.

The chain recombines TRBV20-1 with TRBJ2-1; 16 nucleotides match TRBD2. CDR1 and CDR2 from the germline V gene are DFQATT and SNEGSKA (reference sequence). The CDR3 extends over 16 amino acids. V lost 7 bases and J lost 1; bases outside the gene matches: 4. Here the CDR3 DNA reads TGCAGTGTCCCGGGACTAGCGGGAGGGTCCTACAATGAGCAGTTCTTC. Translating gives CSVPGLAGGSYNEQFF.

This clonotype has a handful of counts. The DNA of the CDR3 is TGCGCCAGCAGCTTGATACCGGGCCTTTACAATGAGCAGTTCTTC. It translates to CASSLIPGLYNEQFF. J is TRBJ2-1 and V is TRBV5-1; D remains unclear. This CDR3 comprises 15 residues. V was cut by 1 base and J by 4 bases, with 12 bases left in between. The germline V gene encodes CDR1 SGHRS and CDR2 YFSETQ.